This TCR beta chain was sequenced in a study of CD8 T cells in ankylosing spondylitis. Points on this clonotype: Its antigen is as yet unknown.

Study-wide findings and caveats: From matched ankylosing spondylitis synovial fluid, disease-linked clones were reportedly recovered at significantly enriched levels. In the blood and synovial fluid of reactive arthritis, some motif variants had been previously reported. Characteristic of ankylosing spondylitis blood, it appeared, was a TCR beta motif comprising several highly homologous variants.

Researchers built TCR beta libraries using quantitative 5'-RACE with molecular barcodes. TCRdb itself ran the 5' RACE reads through MiXCR, one entry per CDR3 protein. The repertoire holds 150,000 to 200,000 distinct CDR3 sequences, approximately 20% seen once, with approximately 8% in the top ten. The specimen was blood, either unsorted or a sorted T cell fraction (not recorded which). The clonotype originates from a male donor with ankylosing spondylitis or in good health (not recorded which).

Here the CDR3 DNA reads TGTGCCAGCAGTTTATCTGACAGTCCGACACGATGGTACTTC. Residues: CASSLSDSPTRWYF. The rearrangement joins TRBV28 to TRBJ2-7; weak D call: TRBD1 (5 bases). The CDR3 spans 14 residues. Germline CDR1 and CDR2: MDHEN and SYDVKM. The V gene lost 1 base and the J gene lost 12 bases, with 19 bases spanning the gap.